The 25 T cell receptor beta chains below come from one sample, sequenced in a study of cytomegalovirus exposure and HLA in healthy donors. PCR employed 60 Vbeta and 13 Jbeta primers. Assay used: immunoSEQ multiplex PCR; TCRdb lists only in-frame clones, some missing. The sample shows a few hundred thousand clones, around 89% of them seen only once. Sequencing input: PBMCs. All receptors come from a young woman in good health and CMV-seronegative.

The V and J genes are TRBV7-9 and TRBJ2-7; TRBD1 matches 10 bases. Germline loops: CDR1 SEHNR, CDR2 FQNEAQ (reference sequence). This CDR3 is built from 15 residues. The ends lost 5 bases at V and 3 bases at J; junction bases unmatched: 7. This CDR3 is CASSEGQGQNYEQYF. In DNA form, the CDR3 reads TGTGCCAGCAGCGAGGGACAGGGGCAAAACTACGAGCAGTACTTC.

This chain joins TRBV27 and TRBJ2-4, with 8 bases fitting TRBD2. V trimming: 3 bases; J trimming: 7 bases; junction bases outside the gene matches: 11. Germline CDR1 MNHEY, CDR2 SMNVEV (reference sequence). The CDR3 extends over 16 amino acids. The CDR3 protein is CASSLSAGGDGNIQYF. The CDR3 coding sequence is TGTGCCAGCAGTTTGTCGGCGGGGGGCGACGGGAACATTCAGTACTTC.

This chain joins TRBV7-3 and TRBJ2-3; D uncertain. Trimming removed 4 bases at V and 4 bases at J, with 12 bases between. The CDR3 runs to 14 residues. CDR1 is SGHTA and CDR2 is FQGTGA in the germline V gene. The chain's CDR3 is CASSSRMGADTQYF. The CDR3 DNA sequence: TGTGCCAGCAGCTCCCGCATGGGCGCAGATACGCAGTATTTT. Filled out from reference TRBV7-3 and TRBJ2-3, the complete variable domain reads GAGVSQTPSNKVTEKGKYVELRCDPISGHTALYWYRQSLGQGPEFLIYFQGTGAADDSGLPNDRFFAVRPEGSVSTLKIQRTERGDSAVYLCASSSRMGADTQYFGPGTRLTVL.

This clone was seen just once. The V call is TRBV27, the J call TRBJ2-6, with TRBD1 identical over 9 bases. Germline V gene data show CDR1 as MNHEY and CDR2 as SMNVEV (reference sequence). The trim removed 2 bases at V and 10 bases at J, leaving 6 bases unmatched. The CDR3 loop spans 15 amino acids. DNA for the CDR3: TGTGCCAGCAGTTTAGACTGGACAGGGGAGAACGTCCTGACTTTC. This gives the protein CASSLDWTGENVLTF.

The CDR3, as DNA: TGTGCCAGCAGCCAAGTAGGACAGGGTAATGAAAAACTGTTTTTT. Its protein is CASSQVGQGNEKLFF. V gene TRBV4-2 combines with J gene TRBJ1-4, with 8 bases lining up with TRBD1. The CDR3 is 15 residues long. The V and J ends lost 1 base and 4 bases, in that order; junction bases with no gene match: 2. The germline V gene encodes CDR1 LGHNA and CDR2 YNFKEQ.

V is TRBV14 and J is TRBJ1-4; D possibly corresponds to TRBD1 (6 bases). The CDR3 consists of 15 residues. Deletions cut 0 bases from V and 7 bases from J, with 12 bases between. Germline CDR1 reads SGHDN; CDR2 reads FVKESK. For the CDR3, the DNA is TGTGCCAGCAGCCAAGAGAGGGGGGGAGTTGAAAAACTGTTTTTT. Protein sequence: CASSQERGGVEKLFF.

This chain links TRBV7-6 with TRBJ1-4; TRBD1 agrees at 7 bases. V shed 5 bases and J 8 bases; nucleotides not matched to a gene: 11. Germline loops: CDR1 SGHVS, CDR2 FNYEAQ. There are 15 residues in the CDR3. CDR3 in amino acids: CASSPGTASWEKLFF. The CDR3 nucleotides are TGTGCCAGCAGCCCAGGGACAGCCAGTTGGGAAAAACTGTTTTTT.

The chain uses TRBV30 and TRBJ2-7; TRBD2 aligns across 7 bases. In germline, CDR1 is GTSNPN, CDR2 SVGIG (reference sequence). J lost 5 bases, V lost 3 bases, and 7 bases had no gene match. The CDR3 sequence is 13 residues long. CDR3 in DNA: TGTGCCTGGAGCAAATTACGGGGGGACGAGCAGTACTTC. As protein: CAWSKLRGDEQYF.

This CDR3 reads CASSVAEGLAENTGELFF. The CDR3, as DNA: TGTGCCAGCAGCGTAGCCGAGGGACTAGCGGAAAACACCGGGGAGCTGTTTTTT. The chain joins TRBV9 to TRBJ2-2; TRBD2 matches 11 bases. CDR1 is SGDLS and CDR2 is YYNGEE in the germline V gene. Trimming cost V 0 bases and J 2 bases; bases outside gene matches: 6. The CDR3 consists of 18 residues.

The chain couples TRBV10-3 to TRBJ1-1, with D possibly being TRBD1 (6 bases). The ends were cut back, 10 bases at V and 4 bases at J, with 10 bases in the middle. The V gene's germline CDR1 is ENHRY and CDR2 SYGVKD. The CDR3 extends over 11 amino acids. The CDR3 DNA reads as TGTGCCACCCAGGGGACCACTGAAGCTTTCTTT. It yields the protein CATQGTTEAFF.

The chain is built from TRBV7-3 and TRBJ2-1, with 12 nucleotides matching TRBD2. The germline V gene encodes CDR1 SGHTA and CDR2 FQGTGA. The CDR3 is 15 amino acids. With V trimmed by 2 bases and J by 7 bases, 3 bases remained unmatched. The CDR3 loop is CASSLGLAGRNEQFF. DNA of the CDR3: TGTGCCAGCAGCTTAGGACTAGCGGGAAGGAATGAGCAGTTCTTC.

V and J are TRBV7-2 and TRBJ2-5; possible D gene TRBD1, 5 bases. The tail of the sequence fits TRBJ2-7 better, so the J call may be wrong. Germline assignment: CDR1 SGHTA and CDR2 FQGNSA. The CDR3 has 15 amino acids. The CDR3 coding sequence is TGTGCCAGCAGCTTATCTTCCAGGGTTGACTCCGAGCAGTACTTC. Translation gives CASSLSSRVDSEQYF.

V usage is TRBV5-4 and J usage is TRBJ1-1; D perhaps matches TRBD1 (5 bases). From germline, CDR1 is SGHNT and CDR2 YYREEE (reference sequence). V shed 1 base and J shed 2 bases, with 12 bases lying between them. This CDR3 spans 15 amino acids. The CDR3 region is CASSLTGRGNTEAFF. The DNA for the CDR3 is TGTGCCAGCAGCTTGACAGGCAGAGGAAACACTGAAGCTTTCTTT.

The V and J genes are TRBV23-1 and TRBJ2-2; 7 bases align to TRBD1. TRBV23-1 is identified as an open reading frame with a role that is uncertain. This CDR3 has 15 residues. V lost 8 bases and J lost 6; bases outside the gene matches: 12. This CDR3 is CASGLRQGEAGELFF. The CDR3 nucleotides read TGCGCCAGCGGCCTACGACAGGGTGAGGCCGGGGAGCTGTTTTTT.

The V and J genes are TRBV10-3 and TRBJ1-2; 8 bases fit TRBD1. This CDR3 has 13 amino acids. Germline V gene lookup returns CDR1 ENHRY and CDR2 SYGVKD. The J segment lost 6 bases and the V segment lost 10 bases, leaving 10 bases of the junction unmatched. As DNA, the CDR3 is TGTGCCACCCTTGGACAGGGAAAGGATGGCTACACCTTC. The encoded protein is CATLGQGKDGYTF.

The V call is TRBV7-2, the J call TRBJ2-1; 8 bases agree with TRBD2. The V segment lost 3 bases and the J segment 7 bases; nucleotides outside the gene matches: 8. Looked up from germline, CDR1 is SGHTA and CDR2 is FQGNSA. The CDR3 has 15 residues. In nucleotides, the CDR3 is TGTGCCAGCAGCTTGGATAGCGGGGTGGGAAATGAGCAGTTCTTC. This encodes CASSLDSGVGNEQFF.

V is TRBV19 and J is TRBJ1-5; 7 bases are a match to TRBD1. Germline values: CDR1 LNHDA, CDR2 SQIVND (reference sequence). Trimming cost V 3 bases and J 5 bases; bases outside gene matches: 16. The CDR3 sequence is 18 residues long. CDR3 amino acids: CASSISGGFGERDQPQHF. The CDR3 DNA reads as TGTGCCAGTAGTATTTCAGGGGGGTTCGGGGAAAGGGATCAGCCCCAGCATTTT.

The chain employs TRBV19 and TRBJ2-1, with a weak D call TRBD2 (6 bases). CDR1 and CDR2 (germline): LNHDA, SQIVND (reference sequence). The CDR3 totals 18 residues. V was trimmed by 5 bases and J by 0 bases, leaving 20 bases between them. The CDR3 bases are TGTGCCAGTAGTGCCTGGGGACTGTCATTAGGCTCCTACAATGAGCAGTTCTTC. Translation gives CASSAWGLSLGSYNEQFF.

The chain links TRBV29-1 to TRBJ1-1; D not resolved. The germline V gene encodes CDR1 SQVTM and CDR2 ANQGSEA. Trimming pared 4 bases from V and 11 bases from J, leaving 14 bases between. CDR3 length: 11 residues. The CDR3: CSVVYGAGAFF. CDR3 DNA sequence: TGCAGCGTTGTTTATGGTGCGGGGGCTTTCTTT.

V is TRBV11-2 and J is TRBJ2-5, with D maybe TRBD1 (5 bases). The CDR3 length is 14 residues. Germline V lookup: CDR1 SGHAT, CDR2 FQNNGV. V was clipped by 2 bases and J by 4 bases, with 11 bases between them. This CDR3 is CASSLRPGSETQYF. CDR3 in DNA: TGTGCCAGCAGCTTAAGGCCAGGGTCAGAGACCCAGTACTTC.

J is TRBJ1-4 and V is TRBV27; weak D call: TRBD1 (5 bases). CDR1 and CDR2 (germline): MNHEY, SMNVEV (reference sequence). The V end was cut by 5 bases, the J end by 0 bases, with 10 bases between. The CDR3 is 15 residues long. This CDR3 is CASSPLTATNEKLFF. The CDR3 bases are TGTGCCAGCAGTCCCTTGACAGCAACTAATGAAAAACTGTTTTTT.

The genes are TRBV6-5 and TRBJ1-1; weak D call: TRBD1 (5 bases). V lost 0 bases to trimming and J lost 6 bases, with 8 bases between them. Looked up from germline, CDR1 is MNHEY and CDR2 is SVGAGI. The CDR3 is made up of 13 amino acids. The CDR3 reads CASSYSGGAEAFF. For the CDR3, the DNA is TGTGCCAGCAGTTACTCGGGGGGGGCTGAAGCTTTCTTT.

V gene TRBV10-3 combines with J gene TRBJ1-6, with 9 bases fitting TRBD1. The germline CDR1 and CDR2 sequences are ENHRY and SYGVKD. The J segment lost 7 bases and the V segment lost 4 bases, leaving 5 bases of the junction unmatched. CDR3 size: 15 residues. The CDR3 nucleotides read TGTGCCATCAGTGGGACAGGGGTTGGGAATTCACCCCTCCACTTT. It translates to CAISGTGVGNSPLHF.

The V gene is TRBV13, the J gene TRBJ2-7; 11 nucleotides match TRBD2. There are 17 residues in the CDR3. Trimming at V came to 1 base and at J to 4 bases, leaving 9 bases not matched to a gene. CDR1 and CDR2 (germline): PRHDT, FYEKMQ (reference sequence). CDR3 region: CASSLDGSGRAAYEQYF. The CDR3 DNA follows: TGTGCCAGCAGCTTAGATGGTAGCGGGAGGGCCGCGTACGAGCAGTACTTC.

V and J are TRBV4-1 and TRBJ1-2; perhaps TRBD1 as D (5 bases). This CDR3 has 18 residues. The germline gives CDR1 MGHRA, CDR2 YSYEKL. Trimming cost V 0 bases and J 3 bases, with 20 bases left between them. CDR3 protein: CASSQDRAGLQPDYGYTF. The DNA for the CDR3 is TGCGCCAGCAGCCAAGATCGGGCAGGGCTACAACCAGACTATGGCTACACCTTC.